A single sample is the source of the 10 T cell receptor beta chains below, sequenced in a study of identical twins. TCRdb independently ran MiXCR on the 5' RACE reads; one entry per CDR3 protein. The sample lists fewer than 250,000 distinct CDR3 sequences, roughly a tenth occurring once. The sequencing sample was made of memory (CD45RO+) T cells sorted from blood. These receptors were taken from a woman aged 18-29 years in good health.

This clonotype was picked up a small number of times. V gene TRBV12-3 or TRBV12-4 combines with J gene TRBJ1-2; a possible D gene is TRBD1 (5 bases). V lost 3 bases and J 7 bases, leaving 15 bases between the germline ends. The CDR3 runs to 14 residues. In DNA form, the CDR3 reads TGTGCCAGCAGTTTGGGCAGGGAGAGGAGTGGCTACACCTTC. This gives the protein CASSLGRERSGYTF.

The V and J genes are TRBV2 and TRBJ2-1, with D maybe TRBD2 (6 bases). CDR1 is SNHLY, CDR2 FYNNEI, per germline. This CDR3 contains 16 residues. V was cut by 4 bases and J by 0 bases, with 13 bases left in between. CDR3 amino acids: CASSVRGTSSYNEQFF. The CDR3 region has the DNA TGTGCCAGCAGTGTTCGGGGGACGAGCTCCTACAATGAGCAGTTCTTC.

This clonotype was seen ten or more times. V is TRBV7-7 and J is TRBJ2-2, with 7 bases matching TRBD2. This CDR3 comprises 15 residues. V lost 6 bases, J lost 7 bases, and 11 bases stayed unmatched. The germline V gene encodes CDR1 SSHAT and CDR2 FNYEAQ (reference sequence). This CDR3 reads CASRVSGTTDGELFF. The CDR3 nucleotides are TGTGCCAGCAGAGTAAGCGGGACCACTGACGGGGAGCTGTTTTTT.

The CDR3 coding sequence is TGTGCCAGCAGTTATACGGGGTCCTACAATGAGCAGTTCTTC. Its protein product is CASSYTGSYNEQFF. The V gene is TRBV6-5, the J gene TRBJ2-1; tentative D call: TRBD2 (5 bases). The CDR3 has 14 amino acids. From germline, CDR1 is MNHEY and CDR2 SVGAGI. Trimming pared 3 bases from V and 1 base from J, leaving 7 bases between.

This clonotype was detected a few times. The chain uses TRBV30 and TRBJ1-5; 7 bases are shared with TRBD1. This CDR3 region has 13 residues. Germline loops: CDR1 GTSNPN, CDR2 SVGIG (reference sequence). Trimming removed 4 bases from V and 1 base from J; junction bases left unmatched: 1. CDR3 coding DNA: TGTGCCTGGACACAGGGGAGCAATCAGCCCCAGCATTTT. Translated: CAWTQGSNQPQHF.

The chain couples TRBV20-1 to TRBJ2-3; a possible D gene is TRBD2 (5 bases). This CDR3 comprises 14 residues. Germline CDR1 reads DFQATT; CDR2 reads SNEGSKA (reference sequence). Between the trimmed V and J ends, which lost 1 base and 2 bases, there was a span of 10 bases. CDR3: CSARVRGATDTQYF. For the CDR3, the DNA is TGCAGTGCTAGAGTCCGGGGAGCCACAGATACGCAGTATTTT.

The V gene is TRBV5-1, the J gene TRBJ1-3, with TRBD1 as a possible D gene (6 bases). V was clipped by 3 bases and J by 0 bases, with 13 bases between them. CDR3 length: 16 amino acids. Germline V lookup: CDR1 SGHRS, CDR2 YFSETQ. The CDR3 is CASSWGDRISGNTIYF. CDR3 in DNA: TGCGCCAGCAGCTGGGGAGACAGGATCTCTGGAAACACCATATATTTT.

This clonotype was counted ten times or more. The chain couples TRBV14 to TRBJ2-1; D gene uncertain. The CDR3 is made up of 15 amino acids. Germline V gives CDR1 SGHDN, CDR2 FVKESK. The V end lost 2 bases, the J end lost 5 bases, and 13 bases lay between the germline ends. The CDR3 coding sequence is TGTGCCAGCAGCCAATTCAGTGCTAGGGACAATGAGCAGTTCTTC. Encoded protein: CASSQFSARDNEQFF.

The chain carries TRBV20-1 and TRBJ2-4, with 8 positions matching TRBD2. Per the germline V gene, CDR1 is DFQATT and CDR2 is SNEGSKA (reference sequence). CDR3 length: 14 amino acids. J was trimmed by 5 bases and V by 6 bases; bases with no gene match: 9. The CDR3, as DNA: TGCAGTGCCCGATCGGGGGGGGCCCAAAACATTCAGTACTTC. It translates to CSARSGGAQNIQYF.

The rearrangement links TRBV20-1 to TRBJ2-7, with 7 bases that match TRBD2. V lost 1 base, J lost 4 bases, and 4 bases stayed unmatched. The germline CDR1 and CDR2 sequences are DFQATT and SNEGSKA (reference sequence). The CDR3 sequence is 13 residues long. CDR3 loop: CSARVLAEYEQYF. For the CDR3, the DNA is TGCAGTGCTAGAGTGCTAGCGGAATACGAGCAGTACTTC.